Included here is one TCR beta chain sequence, with context. Original methodology: Amplification of reference gene primers provided the estimated nucleated cell counts. The protocol was immunoSEQ multiplex PCR, while the TCRdb copy is restricted to in-frame clones and leaves out a portion. From that table come the V and J calls and clone size; the DNA was used to work out D and trimming. The sample has 170,000 or so clones, roughly nine tenths seen once. The record originates from a study of blood T cell repertoires in COVID-19. Study as a whole: The origin of the acute and convalescent COVID-19 samples was the United States, Italy and Spain. T cells, B-cell-depleted T cells, or PBMCs provided the cDNA or gDNA that served as material.

The TCR sequence derives from a man aged 18 to 35 who had recovered from COVID-19. Source material: peripheral blood.

CDR3 DNA: TGTGCCAGCAGCACCAGGGACAGGGGCAATCAGCCCCAGCATTTT. It codes for CASSTRDRGNQPQHF. The chain joins TRBV6-5 to TRBJ1-5; 9 bases fit TRBD1. Losses at the gene ends were 6 bases for V and 2 bases for J; bases not matched to a gene: 5. The germline CDR1 and CDR2 sequences are MNHEY and SVGAGI. The CDR3 has 15 residues.